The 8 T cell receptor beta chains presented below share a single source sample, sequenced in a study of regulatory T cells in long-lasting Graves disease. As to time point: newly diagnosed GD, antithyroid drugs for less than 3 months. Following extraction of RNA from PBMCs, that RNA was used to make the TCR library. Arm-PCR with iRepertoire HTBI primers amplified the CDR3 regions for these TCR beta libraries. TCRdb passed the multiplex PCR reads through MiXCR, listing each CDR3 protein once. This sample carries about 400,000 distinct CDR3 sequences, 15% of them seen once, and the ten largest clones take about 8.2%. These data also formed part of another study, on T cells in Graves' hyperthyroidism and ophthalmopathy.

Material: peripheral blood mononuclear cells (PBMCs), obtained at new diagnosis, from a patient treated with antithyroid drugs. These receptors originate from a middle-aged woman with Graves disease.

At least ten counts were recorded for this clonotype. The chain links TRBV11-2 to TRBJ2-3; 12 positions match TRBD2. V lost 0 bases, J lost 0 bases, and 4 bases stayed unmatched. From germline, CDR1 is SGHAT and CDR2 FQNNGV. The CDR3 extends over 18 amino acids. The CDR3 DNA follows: TGTGCCAGCAGCTTAGAACTAGCGGGAGGCCCTAGCACAGATACGCAGTATTTT. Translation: CASSLELAGGPSTDTQYF.

In nucleotides, the CDR3 is TGCAGTGCCCTTAGCGGGAGGCACCAGTTCGAGCAGTACTTC. Translating gives CSALSGRHQFEQYF. V gene TRBV20-1 combines with J gene TRBJ2-7; 10 nucleotides line up with TRBD2. CDR3 length equals 14 residues. J was trimmed by 6 bases and V by 6 bases; bases with no gene match: 11. Per germline, CDR1 DFQATT and CDR2 SNEGSKA (reference sequence).

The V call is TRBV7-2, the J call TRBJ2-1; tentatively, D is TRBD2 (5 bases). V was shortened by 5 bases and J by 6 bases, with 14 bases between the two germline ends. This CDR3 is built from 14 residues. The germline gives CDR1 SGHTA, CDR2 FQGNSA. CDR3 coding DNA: TGTGCCAGCAGCCCGACGGGGTGGGGCAATGAGCAGTTCTTC. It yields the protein CASSPTGWGNEQFF.

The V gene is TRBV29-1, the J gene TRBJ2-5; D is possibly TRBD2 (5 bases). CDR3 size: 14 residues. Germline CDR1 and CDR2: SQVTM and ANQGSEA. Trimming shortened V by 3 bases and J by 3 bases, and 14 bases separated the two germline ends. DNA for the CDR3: TGCAGCGTTGAGCCCCCTACTAGTGAAGAGACCCAGTACTTC. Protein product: CSVEPPTSEETQYF.

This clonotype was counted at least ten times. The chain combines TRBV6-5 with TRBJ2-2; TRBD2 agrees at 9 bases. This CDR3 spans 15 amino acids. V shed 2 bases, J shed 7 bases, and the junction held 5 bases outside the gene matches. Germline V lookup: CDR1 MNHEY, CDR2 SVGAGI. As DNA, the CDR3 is TGTGCCAGCAGTTACCGCGGGAGGGCCATCGGGGAGCTGTTTTTT. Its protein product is CASSYRGRAIGELFF.

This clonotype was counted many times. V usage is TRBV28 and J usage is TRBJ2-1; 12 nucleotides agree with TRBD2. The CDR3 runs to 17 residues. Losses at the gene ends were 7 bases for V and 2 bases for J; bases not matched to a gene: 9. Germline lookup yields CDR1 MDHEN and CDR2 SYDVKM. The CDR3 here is CASTLRTSGIAYNEQFF. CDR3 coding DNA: TGTGCCAGCACCCTCAGGACTAGCGGGATCGCCTACAATGAGCAGTTCTTC.

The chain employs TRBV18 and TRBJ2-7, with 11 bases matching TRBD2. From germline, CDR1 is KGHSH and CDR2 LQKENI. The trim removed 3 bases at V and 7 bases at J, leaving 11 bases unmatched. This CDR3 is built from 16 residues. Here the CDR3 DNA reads TGTGCCAGCTCACCGGGTCTTCTAGCGGGAGGAGGAGAGCAGTACTTC. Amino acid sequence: CASSPGLLAGGGEQYF.

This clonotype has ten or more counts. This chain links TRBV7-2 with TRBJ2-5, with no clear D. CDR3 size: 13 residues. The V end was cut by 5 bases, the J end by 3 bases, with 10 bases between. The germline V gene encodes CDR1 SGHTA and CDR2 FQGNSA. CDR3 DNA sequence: TGTGCCAGCAGCGTTCACATTGAAGAGACCCAGTACTTC. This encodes CASSVHIEETQYF.